This TCR beta chain stems from a study of Graves' ophthalmopathy and Graves' hyperthyroidism (dated by TCRdb to 2017 to 2018). Background on the whole study: Peripheral blood samples were taken at the time of initial diagnosis, before any treatment was given. To tell Graves' ophthalmopathy apart from Graves' hyperthyroidism, and to predict which patients would progress to ophthalmopathy, the study relied on TCR beta repertoire signatures. In total, 135 blood samples were TCR-sequenced: around 42 ophthalmopathy, under 85 hyperthyroidism and some 17 hyperthyroidism-to-ophthalmopathy patients. To explore V-J signatures that distinguish ophthalmopathy from hyperthyroidism, a discovery set of 100 patients was enrolled, made up of around 44 with ophthalmopathy and around 60 with stable hyperthyroidism. For independent validation, a separate cohort was made up of around 18 hyperthyroidism patients plus 17 patients who later progressed from hyperthyroidism to ophthalmopathy. In roughly 6 hyperthyroidism patients, T-cell repertoires of thyroid tissue and blood were compared. Following sample collection, hyperthyroidism patients were given methimazole at a starting dose of 30 mg daily, and ophthalmopathy patients were given high-dose intravenous methylprednisolone.

In regard to this clonotype: Its antigen is currently not known. Base qualities were left out, and no much larger clone turns up one base away.

Reading the germline V gene (reference sequence) gives CDR1 DFQATT and CDR2 SNEGSKA. The CDR3 sequence holds 13 residues, the cysteine and phenylalanine included. The entry retains the CDR3 DNA only, 39 bases that are in frame from base 1. The junction shows trimming of 6 bases on V and 7 bases on J, plus 16 bases between the germline ends. Ophthalmopathy patients were characterized by moderately to severely active disease, a Clinical Activity Score of at least 3, a NOSPECS grade of at least 4, and a disease duration under 3 months. Patients with other autoimmune diseases, uncontrolled infections, pregnancy or lactation were excluded from the study. Clinical symptoms, serum thyroxine, TRAb, thyroid ultrasound and orbital computed tomography were used for diagnosis. Ficoll-Paque density gradient centrifugation was used to isolate PBMCs from around 10 ml of fresh peripheral blood. Total RNA was extracted using Trizol reagent, and RNA quality was checked on an Agilent 2100 Bioanalyzer.

Results and caveats for the whole study, not just this receptor: In validation, the model predicted ophthalmopathy progression with over 60% sensitivity and roughly 78% specificity; fewer than 15 predicted patients were CT-confirmed with GO in a median of about 7.1 months. Sample size was not predetermined statistically, and investigators were not blinded to group allocation. The 13-signature model separated ophthalmopathy from stable hyperthyroidism with 85% to 90% sensitivity and almost 84% specificity in cross-validation, and 80%/75% in the test set. Most of the expanded thyroid clonotypes with a frequency above 0.001 were also detected in blood, and it was suggested that the thyroid immune response may be reflected by blood repertoires.

TCR beta CDR3 regions were amplified from RNA transcripts for repertoire sequencing. The first round of RT-PCR was done with HTBI primers and the Qiagen OneStep RT-PCR kit, and was followed by a second round of multiplex PCR, then size selection and purification. Libraries were sequenced paired-end with 100 bp reads on an Illumina HiSeq2000. The study's own analysis went as follows. SOAPnuke was used for read processing, and reads with adapters, uncalled bases, a mean Phred below 15, or no exact constant-primer or identifier match were discarded. COPE v1.2.5 was used to merge high-quality paired reads. Each unique nucleotide sequence was defined as a clonotype, and clonotypes were aligned to IMGT TRB V, D and J references with MiTCR v1.1. The analysis was limited to V-J combinations with a frequency above 0.0001, which together covered around 99% of the repertoires. For each V-J combination, a TCR clonal expansion and chaos score was defined as F50 clonal expansion divided by the chaos observed in the TCRdist matrix. Welch's t-statistics and random forest were used to reduce the features to roughly 14 V-J combinations, which were then used as input to a naive Bayes classifier. The Morisita-Horn index was used to measure how similar the thyroid and blood repertoires were. TCRdb took the public reads, trimmed them with fastp at Q25, ran MiXCR for clone calling and kept in-frame beta chains. Under each unique CDR3 protein, matching rows form one entry showing the most common genes and DNA. TCRdb, not the authors, supplied the V and J calls. A total of about 740,000 distinct CDR3 sequences appear in this sample, about 44% of them only once. The ten top clones hold less than 55% of the sample.

This TCR was sampled from an adult man with Graves' ophthalmopathy. The V and J segments used are TRBV20-1 and TRBJ1-5, and perhaps TRBD1 as D gene, on 6 matching bases. Sequenced material: peripheral blood. The base sequence is TGCAGTGCGAACACAGGGAGCCGGCAGCCCCAGCATTTT. Its protein reads: CSANTGSRQPQHF.